This TCR beta chain was documented in a study of CD8 T cells in ankylosing spondylitis. The study's findings and limits: A motif in TCR beta, a set of eight highly homologous variants, appeared characteristic of ankylosing spondylitis blood.

CDR1 SGHNT and CDR2 YYREEE come from the germline V gene (reference sequence). Trimming took 1 base from V and 2 from J, leaving 9 bases between them. The CDR3 extends over 14 amino acids. Comment on this clonotype: The antigen is not known.

TCRdb reprocessed the 5' RACE reads via MiXCR and lists one record per CDR3 protein. The sample lists some 450,000 distinct CDR3 sequences, 15% to 20% occurring once. The TCR was taken from a male donor with ankylosing spondylitis. The specimen was blood, either unsorted or a sorted T cell fraction (not recorded which). The V and J genes are TRBV5-4 and TRBJ1-2, with D unclear. The CDR3 region has the DNA TGTGCCAGCAGCTTGAAACTGGGAAACTATGGCTACACCTTC. It specifies CASSLKLGNYGYTF.